This TCR beta chain was sequenced in a study of CD8 T cells in ankylosing spondylitis. Study results and limitations: Reports say disease-linked clones showed up significantly more in matched ankylosing spondylitis synovial fluid. Researchers report that disease-linked clones proved CD8+ and relatively rare in peripheral blood. Certain motif variants had earlier appeared in reactive arthritis synovial fluid and blood. It appeared that ankylosing spondylitis blood was characterized by a TCR beta motif of about eight highly homologous variants.

The authors made TCR beta libraries by quantitative 5'-RACE with molecular barcodes. MiXCR, applied by TCRdb to the 5' RACE reads, yields one record per CDR3 protein. The sample has 75,000 to 95,000 distinct CDR3 sequences; roughly 9% are singletons. Germline-derived CDR1 and CDR2 are MNHNY and SVGAGI (reference sequence). CDR3 size: 13 residues. The V end lost 6 bases, the J end lost 3 bases, and 11 bases lay between the germline ends. This clonotype was picked up many times. Its matching antigen is unknown. The sample taken for sequencing was blood, either unsorted or a sorted T cell fraction (not recorded which). The receptor comes from a male donor with ankylosing spondylitis. J is TRBJ2-5 and V is TRBV6-6; a possible D gene is TRBD1 (6 bases). The CDR3: CASRRAGEETQYF. The CDR3 DNA is TGTGCCAGCAGAAGGGCAGGGGAAGAGACCCAGTACTTC.